A selection of T cell receptor beta chains follows, all from one sample in a study of T cells and Merkel cell carcinoma outcomes. Method: immunoSEQ multiplex PCR; TCRdb's copy keeps in-frame clones and lacks some. The table records approximately 2,800 clones, around 96% of them present only once. Sequencing input: tumor tissue from Merkel cell carcinoma. These receptors were collected from a human donor with Merkel cell carcinoma. Both conserved end residues are part of each CDR3. A D gene is named only where the DNA matches it firmly. Not every row has a clone size; where given, it reads once, few, many or a size class.

j_call d_call clone_size v_call cdr3_aa cdr3_nt
TRBJ2-7 - - TRBV9 CASSPDSYEQYF TGTGCCAGCAGCCCGGACTCCTACGAGCAGTACTTC
TRBJ2-1 TRBD2 once TRBV4-3 CASSQDGAGEYNEQFF TGCGCCAGCAGCCAAGATGGAGCGGGAGAATACAATGAGCAGTTCTTC
TRBJ1-5 - - TRBV9 CASSVKGGSNQPQHF TGTGCCAGCAGCGTAAAGGGGGGGAGCAATCAGCCCCAGCATTTT
TRBJ2-2 TRBD2 - TRBV5-1 CASSLSPLAGGAGELFF TGCGCCAGCAGCTTGTCCCCTCTAGCGGGAGGGGCCGGGGAGCTGTTTTTT
TRBJ2-2 - once TRBV5-1 CASSSNTGELFF TGCGCCAGCAGCTCCAACACCGGGGAGCTGTTTTTT
TRBJ1-3 TRBD1 - TRBV9 CASSLYFGTAGNTIYF TGTGCCAGCAGCCTTTATTTCGGGACAGCTGGAAACACCATATATTTT
TRBJ1-1 - - TRBV5-5 CASSLAGTLEAFF TGTGCCAGCAGCTTGGCCGGCACCCTTGAAGCTTTCTTT
TRBJ1-5 - - TRBV7-2 CASSLTYSSNQPQHF TGTGCCAGCAGCTTGACCTACAGTAGCAATCAGCCCCAGCATTTT
TRBJ2-2 - - TRBV19 CASYDTILNIGELFF TGTGCCAGTTACGACACAATTTTGAACATCGGGGAGCTGTTTTTT
TRBJ2-5 TRBD1 - TRBV4-2 CASNQVQGAGETQYF TGTGCCAGCAACCAAGTGCAGGGGGCCGGAGAGACCCAGTACTTC
TRBJ1-2 TRBD1 - TRBV6-5 CASSYSGTGGYTF TGTGCCAGCAGTTACTCCGGGACAGGTGGCTACACCTTC
TRBJ2-7 TRBD2 - TRBV2 CASSDQTSGRAYEQYF TGTGCCAGCAGTGACCAGACTAGCGGGAGGGCCTACGAGCAGTACTTC
TRBJ2-7 TRBD2 - TRBV29-1 CSVTDRSSGGYEQYF TGCAGCGTGACGGACAGAAGTAGCGGGGGCTACGAGCAGTACTTC
TRBJ2-2 - - TRBV5-4 CASSLAGLDTGELFF TGTGCCAGCAGCTTGGCGGGGTTGGACACCGGGGAGCTGTTTTTT
TRBJ2-7 - - TRBV7-2 CASGIYEQYF TGTGCCAGCGGAATCTACGAGCAGTACTTC
TRBJ1-4 - once TRBV4-3 CASSRGGAATNEKLFF TGCGCCAGCAGCCGGGGGGGGGCAGCAACTAATGAAAAACTGTTTTTT
TRBJ2-5 TRBD2 - TRBV11-2 CASSARRGREETQYF TGTGCCAGCAGCGCTAGGAGAGGGAGGGAAGAGACCCAGTACTTC
TRBJ2-5 - - TRBV4-3 CASSQELRQETQYF TGCGCCAGCAGCCAAGAGCTGAGACAAGAGACCCAGTACTTC
TRBJ1-1 TRBD1 - TRBV18 CASSIRQGNTEAFF TGTGCCAGCTCAATCAGACAGGGGAACACTGAAGCTTTCTTT
TRBJ2-7 - - TRBV18 CASSPARGNSYEQYF TGTGCCAGCTCACCAGCCAGGGGTAACTCCTACGAGCAGTACTTC
TRBJ2-3 - - TRBV19 CASSRGTTDTQYF TGTGCCAGTAGTAGGGGTACCACAGATACGCAGTATTTT
TRBJ2-7 - - TRBV10-1 CASSERAGFYEQYF TGCGCCAGCAGTGAGCGGGCAGGGTTCTACGAACAGTACTTC
TRBJ1-4 - - TRBV9 CASSSPSTREFTTNEKLFF TGTGCCAGCAGCTCCCCCTCGACACGGGAGTTCACAACTAATGAAAAACTGTTTTTT
TRBJ2-1 TRBD1 - TRBV15 CATSTMQGARYNEQFF TGTGCCACCAGCACCATGCAGGGGGCGAGGTACAATGAGCAGTTCTTC
TRBJ2-7 - once TRBV21-1 CASSKGREIVEQYF TGTGCCAGCAGCAAAGGGCGGGAGATTGTCGAGCAGTACTTC
TRBJ2-4 - once TRBV7-9 CASNPSSIIQYF TGTGCCAGCAACCCCTCATCAATCATTCAGTACTTC
TRBJ2-5 - - TRBV5-1 CASRGLKETQYF TGCGCCAGCAGGGGGCTAAAAGAGACCCAGTACTTC
TRBJ2-1 - - TRBV28 CASSTGHIYNEQFF TGTGCCAGCAGCACCGGTCACATCTACAATGAGCAGTTCTTC
TRBJ1-2 - - TRBV28 CASSLARDYGYTF TGTGCCAGCAGTTTAGCCAGGGACTATGGCTACACCTTC
TRBJ1-2 - - TRBV6-6 CASSYSSAAGGGYTF TGTGCCAGCAGTTACTCCTCGGCGGCCGGGGGTGGCTACACCTTC
TRBJ2-1 TRBD2 - TRBV5-6 CASSQGLAGYNEQFF TGTGCCAGCAGCCAGGGACTAGCGGGGTACAATGAGCAGTTCTTC
TRBJ1-5 - - TRBV28 CASSFGQFSNQPQHF TGTGCCAGCAGTTTCGGACAGTTTAGCAATCAGCCCCAGCATTTT